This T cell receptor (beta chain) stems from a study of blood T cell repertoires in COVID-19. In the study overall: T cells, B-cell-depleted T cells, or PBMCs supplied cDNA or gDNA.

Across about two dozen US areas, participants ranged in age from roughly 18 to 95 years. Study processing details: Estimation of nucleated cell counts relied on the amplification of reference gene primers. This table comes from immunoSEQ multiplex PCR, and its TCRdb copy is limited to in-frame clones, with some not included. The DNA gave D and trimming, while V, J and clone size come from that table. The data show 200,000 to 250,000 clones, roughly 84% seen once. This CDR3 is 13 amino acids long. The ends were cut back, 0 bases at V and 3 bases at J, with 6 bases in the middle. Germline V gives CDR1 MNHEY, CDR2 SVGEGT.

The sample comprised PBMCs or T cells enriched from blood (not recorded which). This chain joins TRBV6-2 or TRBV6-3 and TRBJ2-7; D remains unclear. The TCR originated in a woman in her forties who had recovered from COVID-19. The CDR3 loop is CASSYSVYYEQYV. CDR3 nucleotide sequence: TGTGCCAGCAGTTACTCCGTCTACTACGAGCAGTACGTC.